This is a list of T cell receptor beta chains from one sample in a study of cytomegalovirus exposure and HLA in healthy donors. Data came from immunoSEQ multiplex PCR; TCRdb stores just in-frame clones and leaves some out. The data hold 150,000 or so clones, with about three quarters observed a single time. Source material: PBMCs. These receptors originate from a man younger than 40 in good health and CMV-seropositive. Each CDR3 is given with its conserved first and last residue. The D gene is left open where the match is weak. Size is omitted from some rows. Given values are once, few, many or a class for expanded clones.

d_call: TRBD2
clone_size: once
j_call: TRBJ2-7
v_call: TRBV11-2
cdr3_aa: CASSSPLAGVLEQYF
cdr3_nt: TGTGCCAGCAGCTCCCCGTTAGCGGGAGTTCTAGAGCAGTACTTC

d_call: -
clone_size: -
j_call: TRBJ1-2
v_call: TRBV7-9
cdr3_aa: CSSSSYHYGYTF
cdr3_nt: TGTTCCAGCAGCTCCTATCACTATGGCTACACCTTC

d_call: -
clone_size: -
j_call: TRBJ1-2
v_call: TRBV5-6
cdr3_aa: CASRSDSTYGYTF
cdr3_nt: TGTGCCAGCAGGTCGGACAGCACCTATGGCTACACCTTC

d_call: TRBD1
clone_size: -
j_call: TRBJ2-7
v_call: TRBV4-1
cdr3_aa: CASSQDGGRQGVLDEQYF
cdr3_nt: TGCGCCAGCAGCCAAGATGGAGGTAGGCAGGGGGTGTTGGACGAGCAGTACTTC

d_call: TRBD2
clone_size: -
j_call: TRBJ2-1
v_call: TRBV7-6
cdr3_aa: CASSLLAGGTYNEQFF
cdr3_nt: TGTGCCAGCAGCTTATTAGCGGGAGGGACTTACAATGAGCAGTTCTTC

d_call: -
clone_size: -
j_call: TRBJ1-5
v_call: TRBV7-9
cdr3_aa: CASSLAGSGQPQHF
cdr3_nt: TGTGCCAGCAGCTTAGCTGGCAGCGGTCAGCCCCAGCATTTT

d_call: -
clone_size: -
j_call: TRBJ1-5
v_call: TRBV28
cdr3_aa: CASSLAGRNQPQHF
cdr3_nt: TGTGCCAGCAGTTTAGCAGGTCGCAATCAGCCCCAGCATTTT

d_call: TRBD2
clone_size: -
j_call: TRBJ2-5
v_call: TRBV25-1
cdr3_aa: CASGGLAGVGTQYF
cdr3_nt: TGTGCCAGCGGTGGATTAGCGGGAGTGGGGACCCAGTACTTC

d_call: -
clone_size: -
j_call: TRBJ2-5
v_call: TRBV7-8
cdr3_aa: CASSRDAGRETQYF
cdr3_nt: TGTGCCAGCAGCAGGGACGCGGGACGGGAGACCCAGTACTTC

d_call: -
clone_size: -
j_call: TRBJ2-6
v_call: TRBV19
cdr3_aa: CASRVTGSGANVLTF
cdr3_nt: TGTGCCAGTAGGGTTACAGGGTCTGGGGCCAACGTCCTGACTTTC

d_call: -
clone_size: -
j_call: TRBJ1-3
v_call: TRBV5-5
cdr3_aa: CASSLAVPAGNTIYF
cdr3_nt: TGTGCCAGCAGCTTGGCCGTGCCGGCTGGAAACACCATATATTTT

d_call: TRBD2
clone_size: -
j_call: TRBJ2-2
v_call: TRBV9
cdr3_aa: CASSVGLAGASYANTGELFF
cdr3_nt: TGTGCCAGCAGCGTGGGACTAGCGGGGGCCTCCTATGCGAACACCGGGGAGCTGTTTTTT

d_call: -
clone_size: few
j_call: TRBJ2-5
v_call: TRBV5-1
cdr3_aa: CASSLGTAQETQYF
cdr3_nt: TGCGCCAGCAGCTTGGGTACAGCACAAGAGACCCAGTACTTC

d_call: -
clone_size: few
j_call: TRBJ2-6
v_call: TRBV6-5
cdr3_aa: CASSSPGRSGANVLTF
cdr3_nt: TGTGCCAGCAGTTCCCCAGGTAGGTCTGGGGCCAACGTCCTGACTTTC